One sample yielded the 25 T cell receptor beta chains listed below, sequenced in a study of blood T cell repertoires in COVID-19. Sequencing was performed with immunoSEQ multiplex PCR; in TCRdb, only in-frame clones are kept and a portion is missing. The repertoire consists of around 120,000 clones, with less than 80% occurring once and the leading ten covering roughly 2.5%. The sequenced material came from peripheral blood. These receptors originate from a man aged 50 or older with acute or convalescent COVID-19.

This clone was seen a few times. At the DNA level, this CDR3 is encoded by other sequences in the same sample as well. The chain uses TRBV3-1 (or the pseudogene TRBV3-2) and TRBJ1-5; D gene uncertain. The length of the CDR3 is 12 residues. V lost 3 bases and J 6 bases, leaving 6 bases between the germline ends. CDR1 is LGHDT, CDR2 YNNKEL, per germline (reference sequence). This CDR3 is CASSQRGQPQHF. The CDR3 nucleotides read TGTGCCAGCAGCCAGCGGGGTCAGCCCCAGCATTTT.

The chain employs TRBV7-8 and TRBJ1-1, with 7 bases aligning to TRBD1. The CDR3 totals 15 residues. The J segment lost 2 bases and the V segment lost 6 bases, leaving 9 bases of the junction unmatched. Looked up from germline, CDR1 is SGHVS and CDR2 is FQNEAQ. CDR3 DNA: TGTGCCAGCAGGGCGCGGGACAGCCCAAACACTGAAGCTTTCTTT. Protein sequence: CASRARDSPNTEAFF.

The rearrangement uses TRBV27 and TRBJ1-2, with 9 bases fitting TRBD1. The CDR3 contains 15 residues. With V trimmed by 7 bases and J by 5 bases, 11 bases remained unmatched. Germline loops: CDR1 MNHEY, CDR2 SMNVEV (reference sequence). CDR3 in amino acids: CASTFGTGWFYGYTF. CDR3 bases: TGTGCCAGCACCTTTGGGACAGGGTGGTTTTATGGCTACACCTTC.

This clone was counted between two and nine times. V gene TRBV21-1 combines with J gene TRBJ1-5; the tabulated D call, TRBD1, remains unverified against the DNA. TRBV21-1 is given as a pseudogene. This CDR3 has 19 residues. DNA of the CDR3: TGTGCCAGCAGCGGAACCAGCCGGGACAGGGTATATAGCAATCAGCCCCAGCATTTT. As protein: CASSGTSRDRVYSNQPQHF.

This clone was seen more than once but under ten times. This rearrangement joins TRBV7-9 to TRBJ1-4; D remains ambiguous. V was cut by 1 base and J by 7 bases, with 19 bases left in between. The germline V gene encodes CDR1 SEHNR and CDR2 FQNEAQ (reference sequence). This CDR3 has 17 residues. The CDR3 sequence is CASSLGRLGAESEKLFF. CDR3 nucleotides: TGTGCCAGCAGCTTAGGTCGCCTCGGAGCTGAAAGTGAAAAACTGTTTTTT. The entire variable domain, with the rest obtained from reference TRBV7-9 and TRBJ1-4, is as follows: DTGVSQNPRHKITKRGQNVTFRCDPISEHNRLYWYRQTLGQGPEFLTYFQNEAQLEKSRLLSDRFSAERPKGSFSTLEIQRTEQGDSAMYLCASSLGRLGAESEKLFFGSGTQLSVL.

The chain joins TRBV21-1 to TRBJ2-4; the tabulated D call, TRBD1, remains unverified against the DNA. TRBV21-1 is annotated as a pseudogene. The CDR3 has 16 amino acids. The CDR3 nucleotides read TGTGCCAGCAAGACAGGGGGCCCACTAGCCAAAAACATTCAGTACTTC. Protein: CASKTGGPLAKNIQYF.

This rearrangement joins TRBV5-8 to TRBJ2-7; TRBD1 might be the D (5 bases). Between the trimmed V and J ends, which lost 5 bases and 3 bases, there was a span of 15 bases. The CDR3 has 14 amino acids. Germline CDR1 SGHTS, CDR2 YDEGEE. CDR3 in amino acids: CASRRQSRNYEQYF. The DNA of the CDR3 is TGTGCCAGCAGAAGACAGTCCCGAAACTACGAGCAGTACTTC.

The J gene is TRBJ1-2, the V gene TRBV5-1; 9 positions agree with TRBD1. Trimming took 5 bases from V and 6 from J; bases not matched to a gene: 8. Looked up from germline, CDR1 is SGHRS and CDR2 is YFSETQ. CDR3 length: 14 amino acids. The CDR3 DNA is TGCGCCAGCAGTCACACAGGGGGCGGAGATGGCTACACCTTC. Protein product: CASSHTGGGDGYTF.

The chain employs TRBV18 and TRBJ1-4; possible D gene TRBD1, 6 bases. This CDR3 spans 14 amino acids. Germline CDR1 reads KGHSH; CDR2 reads LQKENI. Trimming left V 4 bases short and J 4 bases short, with 10 bases between. CDR3 bases: TGTGCCAGCTCACTTCAGGGGAATAATGAAAAACTGTTTTTT. It encodes CASSLQGNNEKLFF.

This clone was counted only a few times. The chain joins TRBV25-1 to TRBJ2-2, with 8 positions matching TRBD2. Germline V gene sequence: CDR1 MGHDK, CDR2 SYGVNS. Losses at the gene ends were 7 bases for V and 7 bases for J; bases not matched to a gene: 17. The CDR3 is made up of 17 amino acids. The CDR3 DNA is TGTGCCAGCACCAGCACCGGGGGGGGACTTCAGGGCGGGGAGCTGTTTTTT. It is translated as CASTSTGGGLQGGELFF. The complete variable domain, with remaining parts taken from reference TRBV25-1 and TRBJ2-2, reads EADIYQTPRYLVIGTGKKITLECSQTMGHDKMYWYQQDPGMELHLIHYSYGVNSTEKGDLSSESTVSRIRTEHFPLTLESARPSHTSQYLCASTSTGGGLQGGELFFGEGSRLTVL.

The J gene is TRBJ2-5, the V gene TRBV7-3; 7 nucleotides line up with TRBD1. This CDR3 spans 15 amino acids. Looked up from germline, CDR1 is SGHTA and CDR2 is FQGTGA. V shed 2 bases and J 1 base; nucleotides not matched to a gene: 4. The CDR3 is CASSLHRGFQETQYF. The CDR3 coding sequence is TGTGCCAGCAGCTTACACAGGGGATTCCAAGAGACCCAGTACTTC.

This chain connects TRBV3-1 (or the pseudogene TRBV3-2) to TRBJ2-1, with D possibly being TRBD2 (5 bases). Germline V gene sequence: CDR1 LGHDT, CDR2 YNNKEL (reference sequence). Trimming shortened V by 1 base and J by 7 bases, and 14 bases separated the two germline ends. The CDR3 length is 15 residues. CDR3 residues: CASSQAGTSRNEQFF. CDR3 coding DNA: TGTGCCAGCAGCCAAGCGGGAACTAGTCGTAATGAGCAGTTCTTC.

This chain connects TRBV4-1 to TRBJ2-1; tentatively, D is TRBD2 (6 bases). Germline assignment: CDR1 MGHRA and CDR2 YSYEKL. V lost 0 bases to trimming and J lost 4 bases, with 13 bases between them. The CDR3 covers 16 residues. The CDR3 region is CASSQDETSIYNEQFF. The CDR3 nucleotides are TGCGCCAGCAGCCAAGACGAAACTAGCATATACAATGAGCAGTTCTTC.

The chain uses TRBV28 and TRBJ2-1; D remains unclear. This CDR3 is 18 amino acids long. In germline, CDR1 is MDHEN, CDR2 SYDVKM. Between the trimmed V and J ends, which lost 2 bases and 0 bases, there was a span of 17 bases. The CDR3 protein is CASSLESGWPSSYNEQFF. The CDR3 DNA follows: TGTGCCAGCAGTTTAGAGTCCGGTTGGCCTAGCTCCTACAATGAGCAGTTCTTC.

The chain carries TRBV5-1 and TRBJ2-5, with 7 bases that match TRBD2. Germline CDR1 SGHRS, CDR2 YFSETQ. Trimming cost V 0 bases and J 0 bases; bases outside gene matches: 2. This CDR3 is 15 amino acids long. CDR3 sequence reads: CASSLEGGYQETQYF. CDR3 nucleotides: TGCGCCAGCAGCTTGGAGGGAGGGTACCAAGAGACCCAGTACTTC.

J is TRBJ2-5 and V is TRBV24-1, with a possible D match to TRBD2 (5 bases). The CDR3 sequence is 13 residues long. Deletions cut 3 bases from V and 2 bases from J, with 6 bases between. CDR1 is KGHDR and CDR2 is SFDVKD in the germline V gene. The chain's CDR3 is CATSDPGQETQYF. The CDR3 DNA is TGTGCCACCAGTGATCCGGGGCAAGAGACCCAGTACTTC.

In this sample, this clone turned up a few times. In DNA, the CDR3 is TGTGCCAGCAGCACCCAACAGGGCTATGGCTACACCTTC. As protein: CASSTQQGYGYTF. The chain recombines TRBV7-8 with TRBJ1-2; weak D call: TRBD1 (6 bases). The germline gives CDR1 SGHVS, CDR2 FQNEAQ. This CDR3 has 13 amino acids. Trimming shortened V by 5 bases and J by 4 bases, and 11 bases separated the two germline ends.

The chain couples TRBV28 to TRBJ2-1; a possible D gene is TRBD2 (6 bases). This CDR3 is built from 16 residues. Trimming took off 4 bases at V and 2 bases at J, with 15 bases between the two ends. Germline V gene data show CDR1 as MDHEN and CDR2 as SYDVKM. The CDR3 sequence is CASSSSGGFTYNEQFF. CDR3 nucleotide sequence: TGTGCCAGCAGTTCTTCTGGGGGGTTCACCTACAATGAGCAGTTCTTC.

The rearrangement uses TRBV12-3 or TRBV12-4 and TRBJ1-1, with D tentatively TRBD1 (6 bases). The CDR3 covers 13 residues. V was shortened by 7 bases and J by 3 bases, with 12 bases between the two germline ends. This CDR3 reads CASIFQGYTEAFF. In nucleotides, the CDR3 is TGTGCCAGCATCTTCCAGGGGTACACTGAAGCTTTCTTT.

In nucleotides, the CDR3 is TGTGCCAGCAGACCGGTCACTGAAGCTTTCTTT. Its protein product is CASRPVTEAFF. The gene calls are TRBV6-5 and TRBJ1-1; D unresolved. The CDR3 has 11 amino acids. V was shortened by 6 bases and J by 4 bases, with 6 bases between the two germline ends. Germline V gene sequence: CDR1 MNHEY, CDR2 SVGAGI.

This clone has just one count. This chain links TRBV18 with TRBJ2-5; D is possibly TRBD1 (6 bases). Per the germline V gene, CDR1 is KGHSH and CDR2 is LQKENI. This CDR3 has 15 residues. The V end lost 3 bases, the J end lost 5 bases, and 16 bases lay between the germline ends. The CDR3 here is CASSPRTGFAETQYF. CDR3 coding DNA: TGTGCCAGCTCACCCCGCACAGGGTTCGCGGAGACCCAGTACTTC. Looking up the rest from reference TRBV18 and TRBJ2-5 gives the full variable domain: NAGVMQNPRHLVRRRGQEARLRCSPMKGHSHVYWYRQLPEEGLKFMVYLQKENIIDESGMPKERFSAEFPKEGPSILRIQQVVRGDSAAYFCASSPRTGFAETQYFGPGTRLLVL.

V usage is TRBV7-2 and J usage is TRBJ2-5; 9 positions match TRBD2. CDR3 length: 15 residues. Trimming at V came to 2 bases and at J to 2 bases, leaving 3 bases not matched to a gene. Germline-derived CDR1 and CDR2 are SGHTA and FQGNSA. The CDR3: CASSLNLAGQETQYF. The CDR3 DNA sequence: TGTGCCAGCAGCTTAAATCTAGCGGGGCAAGAGACCCAGTACTTC.

V and J are TRBV28 and TRBJ1-5, with TRBD1 matching 8 bases. The CDR3 consists of 16 residues. Trimming at V came to 5 bases and at J to 1 base, leaving 7 bases not matched to a gene. In germline, CDR1 is MDHEN, CDR2 SYDVKM. The CDR3: CASSPERTGSNQPQHF. The CDR3 DNA reads TGTGCCAGCAGTCCGGAAAGGACAGGGAGCAATCAGCCCCAGCATTTT.

V gene TRBV5-6 combines with J gene TRBJ2-7; a possible D gene is TRBD2 (6 bases). The CDR3 length is 18 residues. V was trimmed by 5 bases and J by 2 bases, leaving 26 bases between them. The germline gives CDR1 SGHDT, CDR2 YYEEEE. The CDR3 DNA reads as TGTGCCAGCAGGGGAGGAGAGGGGACCCCCTACTACCCCTACGAGCAGTACTTC. Protein product: CASRGGEGTPYYPYEQYF.

This rearrangement joins TRBV20-1 to TRBJ2-1; D possibly corresponds to TRBD2 (5 bases). Germline V lookup: CDR1 DFQATT, CDR2 SNEGSKA (reference sequence). V dropped 3 bases and J dropped 7 bases, with 10 bases sitting between them. This CDR3 has 12 amino acids. CDR3 DNA sequence: TGCAGTGCTAGTCTTGGGGAGAATGAGCAGTTCTTC. Translated, it gives CSASLGENEQFF.